The entry that follows covers one TCR beta chain sequence. The sample originates from a study of control samples from healthy donors and cancer patients. Produced via immunoSEQ multiplex PCR; TCRdb's table is partial and in-frame only. The table lists tens of thousands of clones, 65% to 90% of them singletons. The receptor's source is a man aged 55 to 70 with head and neck cancer. Source material: PBMCs.

The CDR3 protein is CASSDLGGPQETQYF. CDR3 sequence (DNA): TGTGCCAGCAGTGACCTGGGAGGGCCCCAAGAGACCCAGTACTTC. The V and J genes are TRBV25-1 and TRBJ2-5; TRBD2 agrees at 7 bases. The CDR3 is 15 amino acids. V shed 3 bases and J 1 base; nucleotides not matched to a gene: 5. Looked up from germline, CDR1 is MGHDK and CDR2 is SYGVNS.